This passage covers 22 T cell receptor beta chains from one sample sequenced in a study of CD8 T cells in Susac syndrome (dated by TCRdb to the late 2010s). The library was made by the immunoSEQ multiplex PCR assay. RNA was extracted using the RNeasy kit, and roughly 0.5 to 1 microgram was reverse transcribed with random hexamers. Using fastp at Q25 and MiXCR, TCRdb reprocessed the public reads and kept productive beta chains. Rows are combined by CDR3 protein, so each entry shows the most common genes and DNA. In all, the sample holds around 140,000 distinct CDR3 sequences, and 85% to 95% of those were seen once. The ten most abundant clones make up more than 0.14% of the sample. Sequencing was carried out using CD4+ T cells from PBMCs. The receptor source for this set is a human donor with Susac syndrome.

The chain employs TRBV2 and TRBJ2-7; 7 positions match TRBD1. Germline V gene lookup returns CDR1 SNHLY and CDR2 FYNNEI. CDR3 size: 14 residues. Germline trimming cut 6 bases from V and 2 bases from J; bases unmatched to any gene: 7. As DNA, the CDR3 is TGTGCCAGCAGCACACAGGGGACAACCTACGAGCAGTACTTC. Its protein product is CASSTQGTTYEQYF.

The chain couples TRBV20-1 to TRBJ2-6; TRBD2 might be the D (7 bases). The V gene lost 0 bases and the J gene lost 4 bases, with 16 bases spanning the gap. The CDR3 is 17 amino acids. Germline CDR1 reads DFQATT; CDR2 reads SNEGSKA (reference sequence). CDR3 residues: CSAREPAGATGANVLTF. The CDR3 DNA reads TGCAGTGCTAGAGAGCCGGCGGGGGCCACAGGGGCCAACGTCCTGACTTTC.

This rearrangement joins TRBV20-1 to TRBJ2-3; no definite D call. CDR1 DFQATT and CDR2 SNEGSKA come from the germline V gene (reference sequence). Trimming left V 5 bases short and J 2 bases short, with 8 bases between. The CDR3 totals 12 residues. CDR3 bases: TGCAGTGCTGAACCCCACACAGATACGCAGTATTTT. As protein: CSAEPHTDTQYF.

Only one count was recorded for this clonotype. The V call is TRBV4-1, the J call TRBJ2-1, with D hard to call. The V and J ends lost 0 bases and 5 bases respectively, with 8 bases between them. The CDR3 is 14 residues long. The germline V gene has CDR1 MGHRA and CDR2 YSYEKL. The CDR3 is CASSQDVLNNEQFF. The CDR3 coding sequence is TGCGCCAGCAGCCAAGATGTCCTCAACAATGAGCAGTTCTTC.

This chain joins TRBV7-2 and TRBJ2-1, with 10 bases aligning to TRBD1. Looked up from germline, CDR1 is SGHTA and CDR2 is FQGNSA. After removal of 5 bases from V and 5 bases from J, the junction contained 6 bases not matched to a gene. The CDR3 is made up of 15 amino acids. The DNA of the CDR3 is TGTGCCAGCAGCATAAGGACAGGGGGGGACAATGAGCAGTTCTTC. As protein: CASSIRTGGDNEQFF.

This sequence joins TRBV2 and TRBJ2-3, with 7 bases matching TRBD2. Germline CDR1 is SNHLY and CDR2 is FYNNEI. V lost 8 bases and J lost 7; bases outside the gene matches: 12. The CDR3 length is 14 residues. CDR3 sequence reads: CASGASGGTNTQYF. Here the CDR3 DNA reads TGTGCCAGCGGGGCTAGCGGAGGTACAAATACGCAGTATTTT.

This clonotype showed up just once. The chain has TRBV2 and TRBJ1-5, with 7 bases lining up with TRBD1. Trimming at V came to 7 bases and at J to 0 bases, leaving 18 bases not matched to a gene. This CDR3 spans 19 amino acids. Germline V gene sequence: CDR1 SNHLY, CDR2 FYNNEI. This CDR3 reads CASKSPREQGNTSNQPQHF. Written as DNA, the CDR3 is TGTGCCAGCAAGTCTCCGCGGGAACAGGGGAATACTAGCAATCAGCCCCAGCATTTT.

V usage is TRBV4-1 and J usage is TRBJ1-3; no definite D call. The CDR3 consists of 14 residues. V gave up 0 bases and J gave up 2 bases, with 5 bases separating them. Germline CDR1 is MGHRA and CDR2 is YSYEKL. The CDR3 region is CASSQERTGNTIYF. The CDR3 region has the DNA TGCGCCAGCAGCCAAGAGCGGACTGGAAACACCATATATTTT.

The chain employs TRBV29-1 and TRBJ2-7, with D unresolved. V was pared by 7 bases and J by 0 bases, with 10 bases between. Germline loops: CDR1 SQVTM, CDR2 ANQGSEA. The CDR3 is 12 amino acids. The CDR3: CSASSSSYEQYF. DNA for the CDR3: TGCAGCGCGTCGTCCAGCTCCTACGAGCAGTACTTC.

The V and J genes are TRBV12-3 or TRBV12-4 and TRBJ2-1; D is tentatively TRBD1 or TRBD2 (5 bases each). The CDR3 has 16 residues. V was clipped by 1 base and J by 4 bases, with 14 bases between them. For the CDR3, the DNA is TGTGCCAGCAGTTTAGGAGGGGCGAGGAGATACAATGAGCAGTTCTTC. Protein: CASSLGGARRYNEQFF.

The rearrangement joins TRBV30 to TRBJ2-1; 7 bases agree with TRBD2. Germline V gives CDR1 GTSNPN, CDR2 SVGIG (reference sequence). The CDR3 runs 14 residues. V trimming: 0 bases; J trimming: 8 bases; junction bases outside the gene matches: 7. The CDR3 is CAWSVGGSKHEQFF. The CDR3 DNA is TGTGCCTGGAGTGTGGGCGGGAGTAAGCATGAGCAGTTCTTC.

The chain has TRBV11-3 and TRBJ2-3, with 11 bases fitting TRBD2. Germline V gene lookup returns CDR1 SGHNT and CDR2 YENEEA. The CDR3 loop spans 16 amino acids. J lost 0 bases, V lost 3 bases, and 2 bases had no gene match. CDR3: CASSLTSGASTDTQYF. In nucleotides, the CDR3 is TGTGCCAGCAGCTTGACTAGCGGGGCTAGCACAGATACGCAGTATTTT. The complete variable domain, with remaining parts taken from reference TRBV11-3 and TRBJ2-3, reads EAGVVQSPRYKIIEKKQPVAFWCNPISGHNTLYWYLQNLGQGPELLIRYENEEAVDDSQLPKDRFSAERLKGVDSTLKIQPAELGDSAVYLCASSLTSGASTDTQYFGPGTRLTVL.

The V call is TRBV15, the J call TRBJ2-3, with D perhaps being TRBD1 or TRBD2 (5 bases each). Germline values: CDR1 LNHNV, CDR2 YYDKDF (reference sequence). Trimming removed 5 bases at V and 3 bases at J, with 12 bases between. The CDR3 runs 14 residues. CDR3 residues: CATSVPGPTDTQYF. CDR3 bases: TGTGCCACCAGCGTCCCGGGACCAACAGATACGCAGTATTTT.

The rearrangement links TRBV7-9 to TRBJ1-5; D call uncertain. V was clipped by 5 bases and J by 5 bases, with 16 bases between them. Germline values: CDR1 SEHNR, CDR2 FQNEAQ (reference sequence). There are 15 residues in the CDR3. The CDR3 loop is CASSPFGFGDQPQHF. In DNA form, the CDR3 reads TGTGCCAGCAGCCCCTTCGGCTTTGGGGATCAGCCCCAGCATTTT.

The J gene is TRBJ2-7, the V gene TRBV15; D possibly matches TRBD1 or TRBD2 (6 bases each). The CDR3 runs 15 residues. Germline lookup yields CDR1 LNHNV and CDR2 YYDKDF (reference sequence). Trimming shortened V by 3 bases and J by 2 bases, and 14 bases separated the two germline ends. CDR3 DNA sequence: TGTGCCACCAGCAGGGGAGGACAGTCAACCTACGAGCAGTACTTC. This codes for CATSRGGQSTYEQYF.

This chain links TRBV12-3 or TRBV12-4 with TRBJ2-2; D gene uncertain. CDR3 length equals 13 residues. Deletions cut 8 bases from V and 6 bases from J, with 13 bases between. The CDR3 DNA reads TGTGCCAGCCTTACCGCCCTCTCCGGGGAGCTGTTTTTT. Amino acids: CASLTALSGELFF.

V is TRBV3-1 and J is TRBJ2-7, with TRBD2 identical over 9 bases. The V gene's germline CDR1 is LGHDT and CDR2 YNNKEL (reference sequence). V gave up 1 base and J gave up 5 bases; unmatched junction bases: 6. This CDR3 is built from 15 residues. CDR3 in amino acids: CASSQVSLAGNEQYF. For the CDR3, the DNA is TGTGCCAGCAGCCAAGTGTCCCTAGCGGGAAACGAGCAGTACTTC.

The chain joins TRBV9 to TRBJ1-1; D is possibly TRBD1 (5 bases). This CDR3 spans 15 amino acids. Germline assignment: CDR1 SGDLS and CDR2 YYNGEE. V lost 2 bases, J lost 1 base, and 12 bases lay in between. This CDR3 is CASSVLQVGNTEAFF. In DNA, the CDR3 is TGTGCCAGCAGCGTTTTACAGGTGGGGAACACTGAAGCTTTCTTT.

The genes are TRBV20-1 and TRBJ2-7, with D maybe TRBD2 (6 bases). V shed 2 bases and J shed 5 bases, with 13 bases lying between them. The CDR3 is 13 amino acids. The germline V gene encodes CDR1 DFQATT and CDR2 SNEGSKA (reference sequence). Written as DNA, the CDR3 is TGCAGTGCTAGAAGGTCAGGGAGGCACGAGCAGTACTTC. It is translated as CSARRSGRHEQYF.

The chain recombines TRBV20-1 with TRBJ2-7, with TRBD2 identical over 9 bases. The CDR3 is 14 amino acids. Per the germline V gene, CDR1 is DFQATT and CDR2 is SNEGSKA (reference sequence). The V segment lost 4 bases and the J segment 7 bases; nucleotides outside the gene matches: 11. Here the CDR3 DNA reads TGCAGTGCTACAGGTTCTAGCGGGAATGAAGAGCAGTACTTC. Translated, it gives CSATGSSGNEEQYF.

The chain carries TRBV6-5 and TRBJ1-1; possibly TRBD1 for D (5 bases). The V end lost 2 bases, the J end lost 5 bases, and 12 bases lay between the germline ends. The CDR3 is 14 amino acids. CDR1 is MNHEY and CDR2 is SVGAGI in the germline V gene. The CDR3 loop is CASSYDSMGTEAFF. The CDR3 DNA follows: TGTGCCAGCAGTTACGACAGTATGGGAACTGAAGCTTTCTTT.

This rearrangement joins TRBV27 to TRBJ1-1; 8 nucleotides agree with TRBD1. Trimming removed 6 bases from V and 1 base from J; junction bases left unmatched: 7. Germline loops: CDR1 MNHEY, CDR2 SMNVEV (reference sequence). This CDR3 comprises 15 residues. CDR3 nucleotides: TGTGCCAGCAGATTAGCAGGACAGGGGAACACTGAAGCTTTCTTT. This encodes CASRLAGQGNTEAFF.